This TCR beta chain was captured in a study of shared clonotypes between healthy human individuals (dated by TCRdb to between 2020 and 2021). Regarding the research as a whole: The cohort comprised a couple of women and a few men aged 18 to 49 years. Each donor's leukapheresis produced roughly between roughly 0.85 and 10 billion PBMCs. To increase sequencing depth and limit assay-specific biases, TCR repertoire library preparation and sequencing were carried out by different laboratories using diverse techniques. Blood TCR repertoires of about 5 healthy adults were deeply sequenced to estimate repertoire size and the extent of clonotype sharing between individuals. For each donor, CD4 naive and CD4 memory were each run on three plates, CD8 naive on two plates, and CD8 memory on one plate. General findings and caveats noted by the study authors: Across four donors, approximately 4.9% of naive CD4, around 3.3% of naive CD8, under 2.5% of memory CD4, and approximately 0.4% of memory CD8 clonotypes were shared. Because the study included a small number of donors, the genetic and exposure-history diversity represented was limited. Incomplete sequencing was indicated by rarefaction of sorted-subset datasets, despite the large sequencing depth. Naive subsets generally had larger estimated clonotype richness than memory subsets did. Compared with non-shared clonotypes, clonotypes shared by all four sorted-subset donors had higher generation probabilities. Pairwise subsampling led to the expectation that sequencing depth would affect the degree of clonotype sharing among donors. Sampling was limited to blood, and TCR repertoires in tissue likely differ from TCR repertoires in blood.

From its cysteine to its phenylalanine, the CDR3 spans 13 amino acids. Of all the DNA, just the CDR3 is kept, 39 bases in frame from base 1. V and J lose 0 bases and 4 bases, and a span of 5 bases separates them. CDR1 and CDR2, per the germline V gene, are SGHRS and YFSETQ. The donors were healthy, HIV-negative adults who had no recently reported acute infections or vaccinations. Only Caucasian adults living in Nashville, Tennessee, USA were represented among the donors. CD4+ T cells were enriched by magnetic negative selection; naive cells were then positively selected on CD45RA, and the negative fraction formed the memory subset. Blood was obtained by leukapheresis, after which PBMCs were separated by Ficoll-Histopaque density gradient centrifugation and cryopreserved in liquid nitrogen vapor phase. Purity and quantity of every magnetically sorted T cell population were checked by analytical flow cytometry. Genomic DNA was isolated from every sorted fraction and measured by UV absorbance on a Nanodrop 2000c.

On this clone itself: The specificity of this receptor is unknown. No clone much larger than this one lies a single base away; base qualities are absent.

Using the deep immunoSEQ assay, TCR CDR3 regions were amplified from genomic DNA by multiplex PCR. Genomic DNA extracted from each cell subset was distributed evenly over all wells of several immunoSEQ 96-well plates, and each plate served as one replicate. For sorted subsets, approximately 200 ng of genomic DNA, equivalent to 25,000 to 35,000 T cell genomes, went into each replicate PCR. Purified libraries were quantified with a Qubit 3.0 fluorometer, sized on a Bioanalyzer 2100, and re-quantified with the KAPA Library Quantification kit. Every immunoSEQ 96-well plate was sequenced on a dedicated single-read 150-cycle Illumina NextSeq 550 flow cell. The authors processed their data as follows. Because only junctional sequences without quality scores were contained in the immunoSEQ output, filtering matching that applied to full-length reads could not be performed. To assign V/J genes and CDR3, sequences were annotated against IMGT germline references using PyIR, a Python wrapper for IgBLAST v1.9. Reads were filtered out if the reads had weak V/J assignments (E-value above 1e-6), no CDR3, stop codons, out-of-frame junctions, or ambiguous translated residues. V3J clonotypes were defined by identical inferred V gene, J gene, and CDR3 amino acid sequence. The percentage overlap between two repertoires was calculated by dividing the number of shared unique clonotypes by the size of the smaller repertoire. Three approaches were used to assess repertoire richness: RTK rarefaction, the Chao1 estimator, and Recon v2.1 estimates of unobserved clonotypes. OLGA was used to compute generation probabilities for all TCRbeta clonotypes that the gDNA method yielded from four donors. In its TCRdb copy, this immuneACCESS table keeps in-frame sequences only and misses some clones. Where compared with another copy, unresolved V genes explain less than half of these, and the others have no known cause. V and J calls and clone size are copied from that table; D and trimming were computed from the DNA. Within this sample are roughly 500,000 clones, with approximately 95% of them counted one time only. The ten largest clones capture under 0.06% of the sample.

The TCR originated in a woman in her twenties or thirties in good health. What was sequenced was naive CD4+ T cells sorted from blood. The cell subset or site tag for this specimen amounts to: CD45RA+ positively selected. The V gene is TRBV5-1 and the J gene is TRBJ1-3; no D gene can be assigned with confidence. The DNA sequence is given as TGCGCCAGCAGCTTGGCCGCGGGAAACACCATATATTTT. Translated, it gives CASSLAAGNTIYF.